This T cell receptor (beta chain) was sequenced during a study of cytomegalovirus exposure and HLA in healthy donors. Both 60 Vbeta primers and 13 Jbeta primers went into the PCR. Clones were sequenced by immunoSEQ multiplex PCR, and TCRdb holds only the in-frame ones, with some missing. The sample data list 45,000 to 55,000 clones. The CDR3 has 15 residues. Germline CDR1 GTSNPN, CDR2 SVGIG (reference sequence). V shed 1 base, J shed 5 bases, and the junction held 10 bases outside the gene matches. Points from the study as a whole: Published work reported that the classifier diagnosed cytomegalovirus status with high specificity and sensitivity. It was about 150 TCR beta chains that were listed as cytomegalovirus-associated. Later work showed greater clonal expansion in HLA-associated TCR beta chains than in equally common others.

As regards this clone: The antigen is not known.

The clonotype comes from a woman between 50 and 59 years old in good health and CMV-seropositive. The sample taken for sequencing was PBMCs. The chain carries TRBV30 and TRBJ2-5; 7 nucleotides agree with TRBD2. In DNA form, the CDR3 reads TGTGCCTGGAGTGAGGGCGGGAGTCCCCTCGAGACCCAGTACTTC. It translates to CAWSEGGSPLETQYF.